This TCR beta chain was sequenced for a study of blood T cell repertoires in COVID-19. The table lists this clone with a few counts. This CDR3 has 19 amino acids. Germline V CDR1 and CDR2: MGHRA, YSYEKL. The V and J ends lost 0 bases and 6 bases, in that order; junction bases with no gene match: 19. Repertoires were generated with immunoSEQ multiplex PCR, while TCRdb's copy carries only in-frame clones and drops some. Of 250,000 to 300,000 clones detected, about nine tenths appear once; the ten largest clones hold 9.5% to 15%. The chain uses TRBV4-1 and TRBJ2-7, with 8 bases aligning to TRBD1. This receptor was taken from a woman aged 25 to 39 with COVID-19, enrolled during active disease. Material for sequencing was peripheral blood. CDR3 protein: CASSQEDFWQGAGESEQYF. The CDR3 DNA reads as TGCGCCAGCAGCCAAGAAGATTTTTGGCAGGGGGCCGGGGAATCCGAGCAGTACTTC.